The T cell receptor (beta chain) described here comes from a study of CD8 T cell repertoires and HIV-1 epitope variants. About the research overall: Enriched T cells were co-cultured with equal autologous T cell-negative cells. The baseline condition was 1M T cells left uncultured.

A note on this clone: What it binds is unknown.

Sequenced by immunoSEQ multiplex PCR; TCRdb stores in-frame clones only, minus some. This sample has 6,000 or so clones, with about 65% found just once. The CDR3 extends over 13 amino acids. CDR1 and CDR2 (germline): MNHEY, SMNVEV (reference sequence). Trimming cost V 9 bases and J 0 bases, with 8 bases left between them. The sequence was collected from a male donor with HIV. The gene calls are TRBV27 and TRBJ2-2; D gene uncertain. Sequencing input: cultured CD8+ T cells derived from PBMCs. CDR3 in amino acids: CASENANTGELFF. Written as DNA, the CDR3 is TGTGCCAGTGAAAACGCGAACACCGGGGAGCTGTTTTTT.